The present TCR beta chain was sequenced within a study of cytomegalovirus exposure and HLA in healthy donors. Study conclusions and caveats: Three chains linked to CMV were shown in vitro to be specific for CMV antigens. Segments of the TCR beta V type were, in most cases, productive about 90% or about 30% of the time in an earlier analysis. A later analysis showed TCR association rates differing by HLA locus, peaking at DRB1 and lowest at HLA-C.

PCR was performed using 60 Vbeta and 13 Jbeta primers. The method was immunoSEQ multiplex PCR; TCRdb's version includes in-frame clones alone and lacks a portion of them. The sample lists 150,000 to 200,000 clones, about 86% occurring once. CDR1 and CDR2 from the germline V gene are ENHRY and SYGVKD. This CDR3 spans 15 amino acids. With 2 bases clipped from V and 6 bases from J, the junction kept 5 bases outside the gene matches. As concerns this clone: Its antigen is undetermined.

Sequenced: PBMCs. The chain combines TRBV10-3 with TRBJ2-3; TRBD2 matches at 10 bases. The TCR originated in a woman aged 18-30 years in good health and CMV-seropositive. In DNA, the CDR3 is TGTGCCATCAGTGAGCTTACTAGCGGGGATGATACGCAGTATTTT. Its translation: CAISELTSGDDTQYF.